The clone carrying this T cell receptor beta chain was recorded a few times. The sample originates from a study of spatial heterogeneity in lung cancer. Time point here: blood at routine non-recurrence follow-up after resection. The CDR3 contains 16 residues. Trimming at V came to 2 bases and at J to 2 bases, leaving 2 bases not matched to a gene. The germline V gene encodes CDR1 LGHNA and CDR2 YSLEER. MiXCR was run by TCRdb on the 5' RACE reads, yielding one entry per CDR3 protein. The sample has some 41,000 distinct CDR3 sequences; 10% are singletons. The input for sequencing was PBMCs, taken at follow-up. The chain has TRBV4-3 and TRBJ2-4; 11 nucleotides align to TRBD2. The sequence came from a female donor with early-stage non-small cell lung cancer. The CDR3 spells CASSQKTSGTKNIQYF. In DNA, the CDR3 is TGCGCCAGCAGCCAAAAGACTAGCGGGACCAAAAACATTCAGTACTTC.